These T cell receptor beta chains were read from a single sample in a study of blood T cells in healthy people across ages. TCRdb reprocessed the 5' RACE reads with MiXCR, giving one entry per CDR3 protein. The sample carries hundreds of thousands of distinct CDR3 sequences, around 24% recorded once. The same data also went into a second study, on T cells of mothers and their children.

Sequenced sample: blood. These receptors all come from a boy aged 10-17 years in good health. CDR3s include the opening cysteine and the closing phenylalanine or tryptophan.

V,J,CDR3
TRBV13,TRBJ2-7,CASSLQGTYEQYF
TRBV12-3/TRBV12-4,TRBJ2-7,CASSLMGEGEQYF
TRBV5-1,TRBJ2-4,CASSYRWGSGNIQYF
TRBV12-3/TRBV12-4,TRBJ1-2,CASRQGAGGNGYTF
TRBV3-1,-,CASSQARTAGETQYF
TRBV7-9,TRBJ1-1,CASRLIGGTEAFF
TRBV2,-,CASSPLAGHEQYF
TRBV20-1,TRBJ2-3,CSARGTSVADTQYF
TRBV5-5,TRBJ2-7,CASSLPGLAGGQNEQYF
TRBV25-1,TRBJ2-1,CASSELNEQFF
TRBV7-8,TRBJ1-5,CASSLTGEQGQPQHF
TRBV7-6,TRBJ1-4,CASSFLPFNEKLFF
TRBV25-1,TRBJ1-2,CASRHALYGYTF
TRBV30,-,CAWSASPGGSSSYEQYF
TRBV7-9,TRBJ1-1,CASSSGVSTEAFF
TRBV2,TRBJ2-2,CAGQTGVNTGELFF
TRBV9,-,CASSVGVGMSGYEQYF
TRBV11-1,TRBJ2-5,CASSRTPGLAGGPTWYQETQYF
TRBV14,TRBJ2-5,CASSSVRGSETQYF
TRBV18,TRBJ1-1,CASSPGQGAHTEAFF
TRBV9,TRBJ1-1,CASSVQTSSSEAFF
TRBV7-9,TRBJ2-5,CASSLVSSQETQYF
TRBV10-3,TRBJ2-6,CAISEATVRANVLTF
TRBV20-1,TRBJ2-7,CSARGGLAGGATYEQYF
TRBV7-2,TRBJ2-7,CASSPRAGSFYEQYF
TRBV12-3/TRBV12-4,TRBJ1-2,CASSDAGGNGYTF
TRBV6-5,TRBJ1-1,CASSYTLDTEAFF
TRBV7-9,TRBJ2-1,CASSLILSYNEQFF
TRBV12-5,-,CASGFTKGGEETQYF
TRBV4-2,TRBJ1-5,CASSQDRGVRSQPQHF
TRBV21-1,TRBJ2-7,CASSKGGGTGAPALDEQYF
TRBV29-1,TRBJ2-3,CSVERNGGTTSTDTQYF